The T cell receptor beta chain described here comes from a study of T cells in Graves' hyperthyroidism and ophthalmopathy. V was pared by 4 bases and J by 8 bases, with 10 bases of the junction left unmatched. Germline lookup yields CDR1 SGHRS and CDR2 YFSETQ. CDR3 length: 15 amino acids. Amplified TCR beta CDR3 regions came from RNA transcripts. Researchers ran a first-round RT-PCR on the TCR CDR3 using the HTBI primer set. TCRdb reprocessed the multiplex PCR reads via MiXCR and lists one record per CDR3 protein. The sample comprises approximately 640,000 distinct CDR3 sequences, 15% to 20% of which are singletons, and around 16% rests with the top ten. This clonotype appeared a few times.

This receptor was obtained from a man aged 50 to 59 with Graves' hyperthyroidism. The rearrangement uses TRBV5-1 and TRBJ1-4, with 8 bases fitting TRBD1. What was sequenced was blood. This CDR3 reads CASSPPDRAREKLFF. The CDR3 DNA is TGCGCCAGCAGCCCGCCGGACAGGGCAAGAGAAAAACTGTTTTTT.